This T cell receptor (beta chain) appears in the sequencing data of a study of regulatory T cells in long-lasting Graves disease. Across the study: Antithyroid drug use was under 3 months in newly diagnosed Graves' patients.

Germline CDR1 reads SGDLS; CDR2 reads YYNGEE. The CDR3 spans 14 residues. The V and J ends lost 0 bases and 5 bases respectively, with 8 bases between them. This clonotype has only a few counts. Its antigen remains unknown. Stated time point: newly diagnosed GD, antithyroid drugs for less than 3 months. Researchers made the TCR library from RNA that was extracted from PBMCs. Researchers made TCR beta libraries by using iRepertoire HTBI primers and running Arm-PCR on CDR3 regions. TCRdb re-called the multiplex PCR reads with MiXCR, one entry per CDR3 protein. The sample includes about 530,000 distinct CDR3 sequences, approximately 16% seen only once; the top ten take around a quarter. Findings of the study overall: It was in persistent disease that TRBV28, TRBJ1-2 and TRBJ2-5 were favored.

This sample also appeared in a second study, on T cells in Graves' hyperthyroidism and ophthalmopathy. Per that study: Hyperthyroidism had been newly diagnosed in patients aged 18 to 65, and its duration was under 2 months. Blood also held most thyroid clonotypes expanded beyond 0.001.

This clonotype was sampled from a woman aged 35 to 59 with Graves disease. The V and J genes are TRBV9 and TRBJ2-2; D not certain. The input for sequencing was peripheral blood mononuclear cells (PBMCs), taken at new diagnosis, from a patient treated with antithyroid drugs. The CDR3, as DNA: TGTGCCAGCAGCGTAGACCTAGGGACCGGGGAGCTGTTTTTT. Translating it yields CASSVDLGTGELFF.